This T cell receptor beta chain emerged from a study of shared clonotypes between healthy human individuals. Original analysis: For the immunoSEQ data, sequences were junction-only without quality scores, so filtering differed. TCRdb keeps only in-frame clones here, not all; method: immunoSEQ multiplex PCR. The V and J calls and clone size come from that table; D and trimming were worked out from the DNA. The repertoire holds about 490,000 clones, with roughly 80% as singletons. CDR1 is KGHSH, CDR2 LQKENI, per germline. This CDR3 spans 15 amino acids. Trimming stripped 0 bases from V and 4 bases from J, with 12 bases between.

V gene TRBV18 combines with J gene TRBJ1-2; D call uncertain. Sequences were obtained from PBMCs. This receptor was obtained from a woman in her thirties or forties in good health. Some clones in this sample may be carry-over from other donors' samples. Written as DNA, the CDR3 is TGTGCCAGCTCACCACCGGCCAGCTACTTCTATGGCTACACCTTC. Amino acid sequence: CASSPPASYFYGYTF.